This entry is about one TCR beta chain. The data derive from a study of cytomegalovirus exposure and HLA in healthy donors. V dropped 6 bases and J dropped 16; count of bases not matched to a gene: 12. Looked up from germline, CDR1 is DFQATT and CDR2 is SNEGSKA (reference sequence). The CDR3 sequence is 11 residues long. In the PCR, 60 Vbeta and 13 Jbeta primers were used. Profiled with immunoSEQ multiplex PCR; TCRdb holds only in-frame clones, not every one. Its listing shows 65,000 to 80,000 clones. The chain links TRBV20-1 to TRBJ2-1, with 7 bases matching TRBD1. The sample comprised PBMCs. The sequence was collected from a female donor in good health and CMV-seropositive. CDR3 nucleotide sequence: TGCAGTGCCCGAAAGGACAGGTTCAATTTCTTC. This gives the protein CSARKDRFNFF.